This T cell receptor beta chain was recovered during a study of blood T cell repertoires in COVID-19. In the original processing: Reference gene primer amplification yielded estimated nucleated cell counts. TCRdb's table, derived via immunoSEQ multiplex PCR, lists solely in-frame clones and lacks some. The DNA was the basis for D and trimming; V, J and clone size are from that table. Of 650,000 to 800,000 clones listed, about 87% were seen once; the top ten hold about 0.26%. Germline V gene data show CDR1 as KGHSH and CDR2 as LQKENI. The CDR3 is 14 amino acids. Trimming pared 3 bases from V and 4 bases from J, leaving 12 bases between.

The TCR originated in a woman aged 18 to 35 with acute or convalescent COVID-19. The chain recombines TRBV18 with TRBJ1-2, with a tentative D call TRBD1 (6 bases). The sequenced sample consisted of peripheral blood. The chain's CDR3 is CASSPGGRGYGYTF. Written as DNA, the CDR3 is TGTGCCAGCTCACCTGGGGGCAGGGGCTATGGCTACACCTTC.